What follows are 8 T cell receptor beta chains derived from one specimen sequenced in a study of blood T cell repertoires in COVID-19. TCRdb's table, derived via immunoSEQ multiplex PCR, lists solely in-frame clones and lacks some. The repertoire consists of some 290,000 clones, with roughly 91% occurring once and the leading ten covering roughly a tenth. Specimen: PBMCs or T cells enriched from blood (not recorded which). The origin of the receptors is a woman aged 30 to 39 who had recovered from COVID-19.

This chain joins TRBV6-5 and TRBJ1-4; D is unresolved. The germline gives CDR1 MNHEY, CDR2 SVGAGI. The germline V and J ends were trimmed by 0 bases and 8 bases, with 13 bases remaining between them. The CDR3 is 15 amino acids. CDR3 sequence reads: CASSYSIAPGEKLFF. CDR3 DNA: TGTGCCAGCAGTTACTCGATCGCGCCGGGGGAAAAACTGTTTTTT.

The chain is built from TRBV7-9 and TRBJ1-5; D is unresolved. CDR1 and CDR2 from the germline V gene are SEHNR and FQNEAQ (reference sequence). V was clipped by 5 bases and J by 2 bases, with 7 bases between them. The CDR3 consists of 13 residues. The CDR3 nucleotides are TGTGCCAGCAGCCCCGCAGGCAATCAGCCCCAGCATTTT. Translating gives CASSPAGNQPQHF.

This clone was recorded once. The CDR3 loop reads CASSLSGRWSPLHF. DNA for the CDR3: TGTGCCAGCAGTTTATCAGGGAGGTGGTCACCCCTCCACTTT. The genes are TRBV27 and TRBJ1-6; D is ambiguous. The CDR3 extends over 14 amino acids. The ends were cut back, 0 bases at V and 10 bases at J, with 10 bases in the middle. From germline, CDR1 is MNHEY and CDR2 SMNVEV (reference sequence).

J is TRBJ2-1 and V is TRBV19, with TRBD2 matching over 8 bases. V shed 1 base and J 4 bases; nucleotides not matched to a gene: 6. Germline lookup yields CDR1 LNHDA and CDR2 SQIVND (reference sequence). This CDR3 has 16 residues. CDR3 nucleotides: TGTGCCAGTAGTATAGGCGGCGGGAGGTCTTACAATGAGCAGTTCTTC. This encodes CASSIGGGRSYNEQFF.

The chain joins TRBV5-8 to TRBJ1-2; tentative D call: TRBD1 (6 bases). CDR3 length equals 13 residues. Germline V gene sequence: CDR1 SGHTS, CDR2 YDEGEE. V lost 3 bases, J lost 7 bases, and 13 bases lay in between. CDR3 sequence: CASSSHRTAGYTF. DNA for the CDR3: TGTGCCAGCAGCTCTCACCGGACAGCTGGCTACACCTTC. The variable domain in full, completed from reference TRBV5-8 and TRBJ1-2, reads EAGVTQSPTHLIKTRGQQATLRCSPISGHTSVYWYQQALGLGLQFLLWYDEGEERNRGNFPPRFSGRQFPNYSSELNVNALELEDSALYLCASSSHRTAGYTFGSGTRLTVV.

This chain uses TRBV6-1 with TRBJ1-2, with D possibly being TRBD1 (6 bases). The germline V gene has CDR1 MNHNS and CDR2 SASEGT. The ends were cut back, 1 base at V and 8 bases at J, with 11 bases in the middle. The length of the CDR3 is 13 residues. CDR3 sequence reads: CASSEGGGWGYTF. CDR3 DNA: TGTGCCAGCAGTGAAGGTGGGGGCTGGGGCTACACCTTC.

The chain employs TRBV5-1 and TRBJ2-4; D is possibly TRBD2 (6 bases). Germline V CDR1 and CDR2: SGHRS, YFSETQ. The CDR3 runs 16 residues. V lost 4 bases, J lost 4 bases, and 18 bases lay in between. CDR3 in amino acids: CASSQYAGTGKNIQYF. The CDR3 region has the DNA TGCGCCAGCAGCCAATACGCCGGGACTGGAAAAAACATTCAGTACTTC.

In this sample, this clone turned up once. V is TRBV18 and J is TRBJ2-5, with D unresolved. Germline CDR1 is KGHSH and CDR2 is LQKENI. The CDR3 is 12 residues long. The V and J ends lost 6 bases and 2 bases respectively, with 7 bases between them. CDR3 sequence: CASSLRQETQYF. As DNA, the CDR3 is TGTGCCAGCTCGCTTAGACAAGAGACCCAGTACTTC.